This T cell receptor (beta chain) is drawn from a study of cytomegalovirus exposure and HLA in healthy donors. Study-level findings and limits: TRBV6-2, TRBV6-3 and some other V segments were excluded as indistinguishable.

PCR amplification relied on 60 Vbeta primers (plus 13 Jbeta primers). The repertoire was sequenced with immunoSEQ multiplex PCR; TCRdb's copy has only in-frame clones and lacks some. Among about 120,000 clones listed, 70% to 80% were seen once. Trimming removed 3 bases from V and 2 bases from J, with 14 bases in between. Germline CDR1 WNHNN, CDR2 SYGVQD (reference sequence). The CDR3 contains 15 residues. This clone occurred a few times. No antigen is known for it. Sequencing was done on a sample of PBMCs. The sequence derives from a female donor in good health and CMV-seronegative. The chain joins TRBV10-1 to TRBJ2-7, with a possible D match to TRBD2 (7 bases). The CDR3: CASSDGAGAAYEQYF. The DNA of the CDR3 is TGCGCCAGCAGTGATGGGGCGGGGGCCGCCTACGAGCAGTACTTC.